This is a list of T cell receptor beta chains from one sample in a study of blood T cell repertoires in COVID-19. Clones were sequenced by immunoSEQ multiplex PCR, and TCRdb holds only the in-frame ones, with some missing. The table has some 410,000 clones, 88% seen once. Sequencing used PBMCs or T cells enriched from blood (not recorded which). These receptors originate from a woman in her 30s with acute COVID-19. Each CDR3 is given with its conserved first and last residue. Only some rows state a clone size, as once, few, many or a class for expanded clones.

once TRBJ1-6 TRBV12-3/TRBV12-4 CASRGQGNSPLHF
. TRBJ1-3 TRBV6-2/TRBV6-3 CASSPSTGTGSGNTIYF
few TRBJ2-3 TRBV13 CASSREDRNTDTQYF
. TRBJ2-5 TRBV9 CASSVGSARSQETQYF
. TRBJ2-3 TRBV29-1 CSVPTSGTDTQYF
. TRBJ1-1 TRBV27 CASIRTGTATNEAFF
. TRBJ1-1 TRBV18 CASSDRVPIGDTEAFF
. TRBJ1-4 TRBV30 CAWTGQLNEKLFF
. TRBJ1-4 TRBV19 CASQDRATNEKLFF
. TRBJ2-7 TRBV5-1 CASSQQTGSYEQYF
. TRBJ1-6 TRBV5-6 CASSLAGQGSFSYNSPLHF
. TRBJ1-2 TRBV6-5 CASSPSNRGNYGYTF
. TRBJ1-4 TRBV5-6 CASSPTRTATNEKLFF
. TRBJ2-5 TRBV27 CASSPRGSGGQQYETQYF
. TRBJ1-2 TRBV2 CASSEGGANYGYTF
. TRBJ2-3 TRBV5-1 CASTNSAGGPDTQYF
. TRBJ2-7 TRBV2 CASARLAGEQYF
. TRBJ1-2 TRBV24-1 CATSDPRQDYTF
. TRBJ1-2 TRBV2 CASSWTVLTYGYTF
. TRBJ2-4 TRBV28 CASSWAGENIQYF
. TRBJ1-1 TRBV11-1 CASSLGQVGTEAFF
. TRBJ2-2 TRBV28 CASHVRGSGELFF
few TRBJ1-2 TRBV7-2 CASSLGGRIYGYTF